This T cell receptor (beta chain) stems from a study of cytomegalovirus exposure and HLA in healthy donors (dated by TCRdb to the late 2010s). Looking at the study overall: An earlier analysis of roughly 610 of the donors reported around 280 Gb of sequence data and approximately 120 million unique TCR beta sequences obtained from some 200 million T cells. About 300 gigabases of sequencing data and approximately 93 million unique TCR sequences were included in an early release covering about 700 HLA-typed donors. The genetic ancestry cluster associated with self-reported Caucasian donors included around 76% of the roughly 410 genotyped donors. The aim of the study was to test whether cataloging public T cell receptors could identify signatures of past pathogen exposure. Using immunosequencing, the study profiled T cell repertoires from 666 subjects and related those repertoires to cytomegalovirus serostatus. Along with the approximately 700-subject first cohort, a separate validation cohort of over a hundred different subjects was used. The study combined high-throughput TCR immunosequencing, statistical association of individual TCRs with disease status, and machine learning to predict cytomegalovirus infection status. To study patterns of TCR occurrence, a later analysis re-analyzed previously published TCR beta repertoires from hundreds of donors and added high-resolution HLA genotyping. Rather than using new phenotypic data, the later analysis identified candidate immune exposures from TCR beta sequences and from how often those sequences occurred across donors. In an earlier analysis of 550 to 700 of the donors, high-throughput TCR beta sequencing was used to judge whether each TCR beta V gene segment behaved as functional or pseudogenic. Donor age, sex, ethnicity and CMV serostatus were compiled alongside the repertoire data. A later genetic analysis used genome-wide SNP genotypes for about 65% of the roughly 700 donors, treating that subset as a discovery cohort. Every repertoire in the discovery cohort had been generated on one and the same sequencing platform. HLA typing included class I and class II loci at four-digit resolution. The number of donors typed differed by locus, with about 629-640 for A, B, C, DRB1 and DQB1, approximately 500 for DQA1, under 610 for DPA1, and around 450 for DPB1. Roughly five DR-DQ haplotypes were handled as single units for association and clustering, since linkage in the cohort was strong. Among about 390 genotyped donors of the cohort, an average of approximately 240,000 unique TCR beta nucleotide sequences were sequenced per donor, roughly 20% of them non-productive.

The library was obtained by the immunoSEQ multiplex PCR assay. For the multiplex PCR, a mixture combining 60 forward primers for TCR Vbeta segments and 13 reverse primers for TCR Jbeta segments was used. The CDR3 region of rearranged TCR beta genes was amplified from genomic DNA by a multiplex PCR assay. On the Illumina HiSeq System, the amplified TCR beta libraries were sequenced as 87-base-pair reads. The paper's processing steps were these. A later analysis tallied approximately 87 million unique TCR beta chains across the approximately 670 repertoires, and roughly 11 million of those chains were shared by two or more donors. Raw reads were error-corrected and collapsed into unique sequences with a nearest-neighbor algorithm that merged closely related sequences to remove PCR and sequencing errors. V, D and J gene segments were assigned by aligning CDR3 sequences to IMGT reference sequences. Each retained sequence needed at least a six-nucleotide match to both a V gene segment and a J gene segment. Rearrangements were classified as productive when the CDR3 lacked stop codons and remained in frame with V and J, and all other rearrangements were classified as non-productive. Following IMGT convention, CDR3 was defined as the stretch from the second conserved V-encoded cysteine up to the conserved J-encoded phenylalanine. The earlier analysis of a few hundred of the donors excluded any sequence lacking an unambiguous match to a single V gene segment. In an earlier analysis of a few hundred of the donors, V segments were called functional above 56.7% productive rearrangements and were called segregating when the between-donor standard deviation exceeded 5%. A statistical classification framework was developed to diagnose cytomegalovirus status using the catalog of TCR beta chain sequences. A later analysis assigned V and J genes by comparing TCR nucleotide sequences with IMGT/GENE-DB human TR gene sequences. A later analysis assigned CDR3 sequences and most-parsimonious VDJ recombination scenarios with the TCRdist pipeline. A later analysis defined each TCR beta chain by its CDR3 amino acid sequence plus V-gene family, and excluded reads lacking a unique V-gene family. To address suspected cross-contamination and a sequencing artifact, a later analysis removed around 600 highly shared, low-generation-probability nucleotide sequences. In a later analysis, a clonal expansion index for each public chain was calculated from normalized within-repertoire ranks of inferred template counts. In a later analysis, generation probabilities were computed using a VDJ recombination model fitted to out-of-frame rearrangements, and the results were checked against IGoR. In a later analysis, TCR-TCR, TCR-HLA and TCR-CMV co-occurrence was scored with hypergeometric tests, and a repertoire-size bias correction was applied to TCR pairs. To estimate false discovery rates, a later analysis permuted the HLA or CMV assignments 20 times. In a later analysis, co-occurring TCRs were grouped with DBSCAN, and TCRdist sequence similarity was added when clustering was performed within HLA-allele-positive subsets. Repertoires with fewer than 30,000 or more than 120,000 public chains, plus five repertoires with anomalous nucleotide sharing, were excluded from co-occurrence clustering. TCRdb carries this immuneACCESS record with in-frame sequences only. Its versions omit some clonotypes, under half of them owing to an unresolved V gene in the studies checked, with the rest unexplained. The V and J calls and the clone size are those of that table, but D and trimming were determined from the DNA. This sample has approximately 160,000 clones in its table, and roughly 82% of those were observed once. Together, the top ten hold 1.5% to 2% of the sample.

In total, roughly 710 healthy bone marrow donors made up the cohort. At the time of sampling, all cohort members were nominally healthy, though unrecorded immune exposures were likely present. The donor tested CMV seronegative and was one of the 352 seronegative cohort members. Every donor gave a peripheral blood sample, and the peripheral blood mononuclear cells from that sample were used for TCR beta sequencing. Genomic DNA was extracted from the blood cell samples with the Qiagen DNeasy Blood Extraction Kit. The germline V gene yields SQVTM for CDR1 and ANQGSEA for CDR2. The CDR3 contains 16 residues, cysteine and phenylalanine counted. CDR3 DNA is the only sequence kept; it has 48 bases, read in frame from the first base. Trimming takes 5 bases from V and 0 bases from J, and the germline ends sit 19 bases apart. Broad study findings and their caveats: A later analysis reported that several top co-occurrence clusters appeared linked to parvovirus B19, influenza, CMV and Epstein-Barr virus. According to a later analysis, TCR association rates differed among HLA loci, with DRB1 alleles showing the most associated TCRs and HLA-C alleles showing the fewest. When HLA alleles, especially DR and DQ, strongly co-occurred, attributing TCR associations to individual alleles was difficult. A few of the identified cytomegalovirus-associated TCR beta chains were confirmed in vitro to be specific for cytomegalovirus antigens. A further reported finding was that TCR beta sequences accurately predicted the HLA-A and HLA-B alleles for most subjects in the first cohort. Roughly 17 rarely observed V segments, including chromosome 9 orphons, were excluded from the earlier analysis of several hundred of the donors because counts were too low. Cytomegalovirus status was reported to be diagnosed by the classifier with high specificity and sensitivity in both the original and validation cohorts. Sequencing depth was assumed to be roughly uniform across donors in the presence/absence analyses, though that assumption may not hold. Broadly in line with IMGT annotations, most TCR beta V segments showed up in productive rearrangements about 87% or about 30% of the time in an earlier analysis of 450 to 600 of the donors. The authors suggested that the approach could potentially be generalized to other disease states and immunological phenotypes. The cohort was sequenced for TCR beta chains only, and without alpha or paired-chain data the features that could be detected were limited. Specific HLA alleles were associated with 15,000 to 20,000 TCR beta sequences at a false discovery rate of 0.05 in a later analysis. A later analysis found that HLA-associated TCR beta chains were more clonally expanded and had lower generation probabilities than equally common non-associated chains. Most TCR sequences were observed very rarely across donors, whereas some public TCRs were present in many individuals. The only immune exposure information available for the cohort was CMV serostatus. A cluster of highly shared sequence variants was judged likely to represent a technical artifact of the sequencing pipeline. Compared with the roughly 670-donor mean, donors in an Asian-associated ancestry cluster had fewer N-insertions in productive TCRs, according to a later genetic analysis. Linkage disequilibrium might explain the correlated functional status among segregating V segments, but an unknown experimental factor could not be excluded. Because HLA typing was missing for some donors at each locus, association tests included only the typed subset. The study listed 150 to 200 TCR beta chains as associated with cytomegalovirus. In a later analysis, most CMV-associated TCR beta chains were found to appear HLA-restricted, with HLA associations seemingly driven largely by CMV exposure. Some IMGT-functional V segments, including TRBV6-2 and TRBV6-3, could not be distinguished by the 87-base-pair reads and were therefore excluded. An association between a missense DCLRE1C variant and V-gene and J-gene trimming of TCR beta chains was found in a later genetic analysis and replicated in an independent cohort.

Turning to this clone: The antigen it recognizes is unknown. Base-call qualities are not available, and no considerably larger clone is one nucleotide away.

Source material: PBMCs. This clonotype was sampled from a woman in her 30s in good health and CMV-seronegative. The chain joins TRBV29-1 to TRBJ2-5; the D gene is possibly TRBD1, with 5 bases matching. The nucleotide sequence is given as TGCAGCGTTCTAGGAGTATGGGGCCGCTACCAAGAGACCCAGTACTTC. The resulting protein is CSVLGVWGRYQETQYF.